This passage covers 13 T cell receptor beta chains from one sample sequenced in a study of cytomegalovirus exposure and HLA in healthy donors. This PCR relied on a set of 60 Vbeta primers and 13 Jbeta primers. The repertoire was sequenced with immunoSEQ multiplex PCR; TCRdb's copy has only in-frame clones and lacks some. The data show approximately 130,000 clones, roughly 9% seen once. Input material: PBMCs. The receptor source for this set is a woman between 35 and 50 years old in good health and CMV-seropositive.

To note about this clone: The conserved phenylalanine or tryptophan normally closing the CDR3 is absent here, so this likely arose from a read error. The limits of the CDR3 on the DNA are not certain, so only TCRdb's listed CDR3 is given. V usage is TRBV30 and J usage is TRBJ1-5; the table assigns TRBD1, which was not confirmed against the DNA. The germline V gene has CDR1 GTSNPN and CDR2 SVGIG (reference sequence). Including both end residues, the CDR3 is 14 amino acids long. The CDR3 region is CAWDRGNSNQPKHL.

Turning to this clone: The sample has other DNA sequences that encode this CDR3 too. The chain has TRBV14 and TRBJ1-2; TRBD1 is a possible D gene (6 bases). Germline CDR1 and CDR2: SGHDN and FVKESK. V was clipped by 5 bases and J by 4 bases, with 11 bases between them. CDR3 length: 13 residues. CDR3 bases: TGTGCCAGCAGCTTACAGGGAGCCTATGGCTACACCTTC. This codes for CASSLQGAYGYTF.

This chain connects TRBV7-9 to TRBJ2-5; possibly TRBD1 for D (5 bases). CDR1 and CDR2 (germline): SEHNR, FQNEAQ (reference sequence). The V end lost 1 base, the J end lost 5 bases, and 8 bases lay between the germline ends. The CDR3 contains 13 residues. The CDR3 DNA follows: TGTGCCAGCAGCTTAGTGCAGGGTGAGACCCAGTACTTC. Translation: CASSLVQGETQYF.

This clone occurred a few times. The J gene is TRBJ1-1, the V gene TRBV7-5. TRBV7-5 is a pseudogene locus. This CDR3 has 15 residues. The CDR3 DNA follows: TGTGTCAGAAGTACCGGGCTTCGGGGAGACACTGAAGCTTTCTTT. It specifies CVRSTGLRGDTEAFF.

This sequence joins TRBV5-1 and TRBJ2-3, with D maybe TRBD2 (5 bases). The CDR3 consists of 14 residues. The V gene lost 8 bases and the J gene lost 1 base, with 14 bases spanning the gap. The germline gives CDR1 SGHRS, CDR2 YFSETQ. CDR3 DNA: TGCGCCAGTGGTCCGGAGGTTCGCACAGATACGCAGTATTTT. It translates to CASGPEVRTDTQYF.

Turning to this clone: The CDR3 ends on some other residue instead of the conserved phenylalanine or tryptophan, so this is likely a read error. V is TRBV29-1 and J is TRBJ1-4; tentatively, D is TRBD1 (6 bases). This CDR3 spans 13 amino acids. Germline V CDR1 and CDR2: SQVTM, ANQGSEA. CDR3 region: CSVAPRTDEKLFV. The DNA of the CDR3 is TGCAGCGTCGCCCCACGGACAGATGAAAAGCTGTTTGTT.

The rearrangement uses TRBV6-5 and TRBJ1-6; possible D gene TRBD1, 6 bases. CDR1 MNHEY and CDR2 SVGAGI come from the germline V gene. Trimming took 0 bases from V and 12 from J, leaving 18 bases between them. The CDR3 contains 16 residues. CDR3 DNA: TGTGCCAGCAGTTACTCGTCGACAGGCCCCCATGAACCCCTCCACTTT. Translation gives CASSYSSTGPHEPLHF.

This clone was seen a few times. The chain carries TRBV9 and TRBJ2-1, with TRBD2 matching over 9 bases. Germline loops: CDR1 SGDLS, CDR2 YYNGEE. V gave up 3 bases and J gave up 6 bases; unmatched junction bases: 7. This CDR3 spans 15 amino acids. CDR3 residues: CASSELAGAINEQFF. The CDR3 bases are TGTGCCAGCAGCGAGTTAGCGGGGGCAATCAATGAGCAGTTCTTC.

The chain couples TRBV7-2 to TRBJ1-2; TRBD1 is a possible D gene (5 bases). The V and J ends lost 4 bases and 8 bases respectively, with 14 bases between them. Germline CDR1 is SGHTA and CDR2 is FQGNSA. CDR3 length: 13 residues. The CDR3, as DNA: TGTGCCAGCAGCTCGATTCCAGGGCAGGGCTACACCTTC. This translates into CASSSIPGQGYTF.

In this sample, this clone turned up a few times. J is TRBJ1-1 and V is TRBV2; 8 bases fit TRBD1. Germline V gene lookup returns CDR1 SNHLY and CDR2 FYNNEI. The CDR3 has 12 amino acids. The DNA for the CDR3 is TGTTTCTTGAAGGACAGGGAGACTGAAGCTTTCTTT. It encodes CFLKDRETEAFF.

The genes are TRBV19 and TRBJ2-2; D is perhaps TRBD2 (6 bases). The V and J ends lost 2 bases and 4 bases respectively, with 8 bases between them. This CDR3 is 14 amino acids long. The germline CDR1 and CDR2 sequences are LNHDA and SQIVND (reference sequence). CDR3 residues: CASSIMGGTGELFF. The CDR3 bases are TGTGCCAGTAGTATAATGGGGGGCACCGGGGAGCTGTTTTTT.

This clone was observed a few times. This sequence joins TRBV18 and TRBJ1-1; the match to TRBD1 covers 8 bases. Looked up from germline, CDR1 is KGHSH and CDR2 is LQKENI. The CDR3 length is 15 residues. V was clipped by 1 base and J by 3 bases; unmatched bases: 4. CDR3 residues: CASSPRGTGYTEAFF. As DNA, the CDR3 is TGTGCCAGCTCACCACGGGGGACAGGTTACACTGAAGCTTTCTTT.

This clone was seen a handful of times. The chain links TRBV27 to TRBJ1-4; D possibly corresponds to TRBD1 (5 bases). V was shortened by 8 bases and J by 0 bases, with 19 bases between the two germline ends. This CDR3 region has 17 residues. Germline CDR1 and CDR2: MNHEY and SMNVEV (reference sequence). The DNA of the CDR3 is TGTGCCAGCGGGGGGGAACCACTGTTGGCAACTAATGAAAAACTGTTTTTT. Its protein is CASGGEPLLATNEKLFF. Drawing the rest from reference TRBV27 and TRBJ1-4, the complete variable domain is EAQVTQNPRYLITVTGKKLTVTCSQNMNHEYMSWYRQDPGLGLRQIYYSMNVEVTDKGDVPEGYKVSRKEKRNFPLILESPSPNQTSLYFCASGGEPLLATNEKLFFGSGTQLSVL.